One and the same sample provided the 20 T cell receptor beta chains below, sequenced in a study of blood T cell repertoires in COVID-19. Produced via immunoSEQ multiplex PCR; TCRdb's table is partial and in-frame only. The sample shows roughly 140,000 clones, 80% to 90% of them seen only once. The sequenced sample was peripheral blood. These receptors originate from a woman between 40 and 50 years old with acute or convalescent COVID-19.

This chain uses TRBV7-6 with TRBJ2-6, with 9 bases lining up with TRBD2. CDR3 length: 19 amino acids. Trimming removed 1 base from V and 0 bases from J; junction bases left unmatched: 7. Germline CDR1 and CDR2: SGHVS and FNYEAQ. The chain's CDR3 is CASSLVREGGTSGANVLTF. The CDR3 nucleotides are TGTGCCAGCAGCTTAGTGCGGGAGGGAGGGACCTCTGGGGCCAACGTCCTGACTTTC.

The genes are TRBV11-2 and TRBJ2-3, with 11 nucleotides matching TRBD2. The CDR3 loop spans 16 amino acids. V shed 5 bases and J 5 bases; nucleotides not matched to a gene: 9. CDR1 is SGHAT, CDR2 FQNNGV, per germline. DNA of the CDR3: TGTGCCAGCAGCCTTTCTTTAGCGGGGGGGCAAGATACGCAGTATTTT. The encoded protein is CASSLSLAGGQDTQYF. Together with reference TRBV11-2 and TRBJ2-3, the CDR3 gives the full variable domain: EAGVAQSPRYKIIEKRQSVAFWCNPISGHATLYWYQQILGQGPKLLIQFQNNGVVDDSQLPKDRFSAERLKGVDSTLKIQPAKLEDSAVYLCASSLSLAGGQDTQYFGPGTRLTVL.

The gene calls are TRBV5-4 and TRBJ2-1, with 8 bases aligning to TRBD1. Per the germline V gene, CDR1 is SGHNT and CDR2 is YYREEE (reference sequence). This CDR3 region has 16 residues. V lost 0 bases and J lost 3; bases outside the gene matches: 5. DNA for the CDR3: TGTGCCAGCAGCTTGGCCGGTGGACAGGGCTACAATGAGCAGTTCTTC. Protein sequence: CASSLAGGQGYNEQFF.

The chain links TRBV5-1 to TRBJ2-3; 7 bases match TRBD2. CDR1 and CDR2 from the germline V gene are SGHRS and YFSETQ. With V trimmed by 7 bases and J by 2 bases, 13 bases remained unmatched. This CDR3 contains 16 residues. The CDR3 sequence is CASSRSRLAATDTQYF. CDR3 nucleotide sequence: TGCGCCAGCTCCCGCTCCAGGCTAGCGGCCACAGATACGCAGTATTTT.

The gene calls are TRBV7-2 and TRBJ2-5, with 8 bases fitting TRBD2. V lost 5 bases to trimming and J lost 0 bases; unmatched junction nucleotides: 5. The CDR3 has 15 residues. CDR1 and CDR2 from the germline V gene are SGHTA and FQGNSA. The CDR3: CASSLGLVDQETQYF. The DNA for the CDR3 is TGTGCCAGCAGCCTGGGACTAGTCGACCAAGAGACCCAGTACTTC.

The V and J genes are TRBV10-3 and TRBJ2-1, with D possibly being TRBD2 (8 bases). The CDR3 length is 18 residues. V was trimmed by 2 bases and J by 7 bases, leaving 24 bases between them. Germline V gene lookup returns CDR1 ENHRY and CDR2 SYGVKD. The CDR3 coding sequence is TGTGCCATCAGTGAGGGGCTCCAGACAGGGACTAGTTATAATGAGCAGTTCTTC. This sequence encodes CAISEGLQTGTSYNEQFF.

This chain uses TRBV4-3 with TRBJ2-7, with 14 bases fitting TRBD2. The CDR3 contains 15 residues. Per germline, CDR1 LGHNA and CDR2 YSLEER. Trimming removed 3 bases from V and 3 bases from J; junction bases left unmatched: 1. The CDR3 here is CASSHGTSGSYEQYF. As DNA, the CDR3 is TGCGCCAGCAGCCACGGGACTAGCGGGAGCTACGAGCAGTACTTC.

The V call is TRBV12-3 or TRBV12-4, the J call TRBJ1-1, with a tentative D call TRBD1 (6 bases). The CDR3 is made up of 13 amino acids. The ends were cut back, 5 bases at V and 5 bases at J, with 12 bases in the middle. CDR3 DNA sequence: TGTGCCAGCAGTCCAGGGGCGAGAACTGAAGCTTTCTTT. It encodes CASSPGARTEAFF.

The chain carries TRBV12-3 or TRBV12-4 and TRBJ1-2, with TRBD1 as a possible D gene (5 bases). Trimming pared 6 bases from V and 8 bases from J, leaving 16 bases between. The length of the CDR3 is 13 residues. In DNA, the CDR3 is TGTGCCAGCAGCCCTGGGGGGGGTCACGGCTACACCTTC. It codes for CASSPGGGHGYTF.

The gene calls are TRBV18 and TRBJ1-5; D is perhaps TRBD1 (6 bases). The CDR3 consists of 15 residues. V shed 1 base and J shed 5 bases, with 12 bases lying between them. Germline values: CDR1 KGHSH, CDR2 LQKENI. The DNA for the CDR3 is TGTGCCAGCTCACCACAACAGGGAGAGGATCAGCCCCAGCATTTT. It is translated as CASSPQQGEDQPQHF.

J is TRBJ1-1 and V is TRBV7-2; 9 nucleotides line up with TRBD1. CDR3 length equals 14 residues. CDR1 is SGHTA, CDR2 FQGNSA, per germline. Losses at the gene ends were 5 bases for V and 3 bases for J; bases not matched to a gene: 4. The CDR3 sequence: CASSPGQGYTEAFF. The CDR3 coding sequence is TGTGCCAGCAGCCCGGGACAGGGCTACACTGAAGCTTTCTTT.

V and J are TRBV10-3 and TRBJ2-5; perhaps TRBD2 as D (5 bases). The length of the CDR3 is 12 residues. V shed 9 bases and J shed 5 bases, with 13 bases lying between them. Looked up from germline, CDR1 is ENHRY and CDR2 is SYGVKD. As DNA, the CDR3 is TGTGCCATTGGGCCAGCGGTGGAGACCCAGTACTTC. This encodes CAIGPAVETQYF.

The chain is built from TRBV6-2 or TRBV6-3 and TRBJ2-5; D may be TRBD2 (6 bases). The CDR3 is 14 amino acids. Trimming cost V 0 bases and J 9 bases, with 14 bases left between them. Germline V gives CDR1 MNHEY, CDR2 SVGEGT. CDR3 bases: TGTGCCAGCAGTTACTCGGGAGGAGGTCTGGCCCAGTACTTC. Protein product: CASSYSGGGLAQYF.

V and J are TRBV15 and TRBJ1-1; perhaps TRBD1 as D (6 bases). Trimming pared 0 bases from V and 1 base from J, leaving 9 bases between. Germline CDR1 is LNHNV and CDR2 is YYDKDF (reference sequence). The CDR3 has 15 residues. The CDR3 sequence: CATSRDTGQNTEAFF. CDR3 bases: TGTGCCACCAGCAGAGATACGGGACAGAACACTGAAGCTTTCTTT.

This sequence joins TRBV7-3 and TRBJ1-2; 12 bases align to TRBD1. J was trimmed by 8 bases and V by 3 bases; bases with no gene match: 16. Looked up from germline, CDR1 is SGHTA and CDR2 is FQGTGA. The CDR3 is 18 amino acids. The CDR3 here is CASSLNSPGTGGAGGYTF. Here the CDR3 DNA reads TGTGCCAGCAGCTTGAATTCCCCCGGGACAGGGGGCGCGGGGGGCTACACCTTC. The variable domain in full, completed from reference TRBV7-3 and TRBJ1-2, reads GAGVSQTPSNKVTEKGKYVELRCDPISGHTALYWYRQSLGQGPEFLIYFQGTGAADDSGLPNDRFFAVRPEGSVSTLKIQRTERGDSAVYLCASSLNSPGTGGAGGYTFGSGTRLTVV.

This rearrangement joins TRBV7-9 to TRBJ2-7; 8 bases are a match to TRBD2. The CDR3 has 16 residues. J was trimmed by 0 bases and V by 0 bases; bases with no gene match: 4. CDR1 SEHNR and CDR2 FQNEAQ come from the germline V gene (reference sequence). CDR3 coding DNA: TGTGCCAGCAGCTTAGCGGAAACTAGCGGCTCCTACGAGCAGTACTTC. As protein: CASSLAETSGSYEQYF.

This clone was counted only a few times. The chain carries TRBV2 and TRBJ2-1, with D tentatively TRBD2 (5 bases). The CDR3 has 14 residues. Trimming stripped 3 bases from V and 6 bases from J, with 12 bases between. Germline V gives CDR1 SNHLY, CDR2 FYNNEI. The CDR3 here is CASSEVRALNEQFF. The DNA of the CDR3 is TGTGCCAGCAGTGAGGTGCGGGCCCTCAATGAGCAGTTCTTC. The full variable domain, with the rest looked up from reference TRBV2 and TRBJ2-1, is EPEVTQTPSHQVTQMGQEVILRCVPISNHLYFYWYRQILGQKVEFLVSFYNNEISEKSEIFDDQFSVERPDGSNFTLKIRSTKLEDSAMYFCASSEVRALNEQFFGPGTRLTVL.

This clone appeared once. The V call is TRBV4-1, the J call TRBJ1-1, with D maybe TRBD1 (6 bases). CDR3 length equals 14 residues. CDR1 and CDR2 from the germline V gene are MGHRA and YSYEKL. V dropped 5 bases and J dropped 4 bases, with 14 bases sitting between them. DNA of the CDR3: TGCGCCAGCAGCGGGTCAGGGGTTCGCACTGAAGCTTTCTTT. The encoded protein is CASSGSGVRTEAFF.

V usage is TRBV7-6 and J usage is TRBJ2-7; 11 bases line up with TRBD2. There are 17 residues in the CDR3. V trimming: 0 bases; J trimming: 7 bases; junction bases outside the gene matches: 11. Germline CDR1 is SGHVS and CDR2 is FNYEAQ. CDR3 nucleotide sequence: TGTGCCAGCAGCTTAGCGTTTACTAGCGGGAGACGTGGGGAGCAGTACTTC. Translated, it gives CASSLAFTSGRRGEQYF.

CDR3 protein: CASSYNGNQPQHF. Here the CDR3 DNA reads TGTGCCAGCAGTTACAACGGGAATCAGCCCCAGCATTTT. This chain uses TRBV6-2 or TRBV6-3 with TRBJ1-5; D ambiguous. CDR3 length: 13 amino acids. V was pared by 2 bases and J by 4 bases, with 6 bases between. Germline-derived CDR1 and CDR2 are MNHEY and SVGEGT.